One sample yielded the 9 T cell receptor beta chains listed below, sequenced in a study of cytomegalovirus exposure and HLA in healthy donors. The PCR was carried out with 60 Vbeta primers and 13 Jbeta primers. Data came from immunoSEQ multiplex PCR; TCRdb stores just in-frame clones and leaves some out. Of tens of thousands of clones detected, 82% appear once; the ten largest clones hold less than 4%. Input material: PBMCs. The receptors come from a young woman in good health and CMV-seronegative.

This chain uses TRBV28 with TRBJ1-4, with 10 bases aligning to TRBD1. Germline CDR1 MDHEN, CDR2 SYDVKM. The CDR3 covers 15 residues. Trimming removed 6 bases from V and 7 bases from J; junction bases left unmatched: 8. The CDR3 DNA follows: TGTGCCAGCAGGGCGGACAGGGGGGGAAGTGAAAAACTGTTTTTT. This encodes CASRADRGGSEKLFF.

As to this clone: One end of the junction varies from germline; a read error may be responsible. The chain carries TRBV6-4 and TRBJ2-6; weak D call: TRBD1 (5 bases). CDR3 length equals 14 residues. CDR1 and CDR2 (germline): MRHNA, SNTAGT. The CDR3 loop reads CASSDSSGANGLTF. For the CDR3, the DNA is TGTGCCAGCAGTGACAGCTCTGGGGCCAACGGCCTGACTTTC.

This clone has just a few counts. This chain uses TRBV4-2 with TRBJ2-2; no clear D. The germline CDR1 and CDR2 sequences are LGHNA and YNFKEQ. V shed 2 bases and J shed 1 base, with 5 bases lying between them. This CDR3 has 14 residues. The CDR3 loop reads CASSQKQNTGELFF. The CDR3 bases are TGTGCCAGCAGCCAAAAGCAGAACACCGGGGAGCTGTTTTTT.

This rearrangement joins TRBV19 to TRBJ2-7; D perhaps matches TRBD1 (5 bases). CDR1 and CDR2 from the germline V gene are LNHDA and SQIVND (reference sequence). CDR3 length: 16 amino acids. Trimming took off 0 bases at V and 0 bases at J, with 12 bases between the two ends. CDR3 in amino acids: CASSIDGAGNSYEQYF. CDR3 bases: TGTGCCAGTAGTATAGATGGGGCAGGGAACTCCTACGAGCAGTACTTC.

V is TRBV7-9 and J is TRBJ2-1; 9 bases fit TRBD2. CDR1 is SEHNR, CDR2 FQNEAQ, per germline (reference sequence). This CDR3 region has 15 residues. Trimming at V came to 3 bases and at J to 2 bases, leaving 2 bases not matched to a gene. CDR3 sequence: CASSFTSGPYNEQFF. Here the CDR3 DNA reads TGTGCCAGCAGCTTTACTAGCGGGCCCTACAATGAGCAGTTCTTC.

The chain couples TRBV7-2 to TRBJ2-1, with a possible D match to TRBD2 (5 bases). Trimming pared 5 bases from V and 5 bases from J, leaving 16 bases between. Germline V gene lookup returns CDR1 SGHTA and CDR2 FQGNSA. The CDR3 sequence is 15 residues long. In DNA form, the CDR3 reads TGTGCCAGCAGCCAAAGCCACCGGCGGGACAATGAGCAGTTCTTC. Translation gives CASSQSHRRDNEQFF.

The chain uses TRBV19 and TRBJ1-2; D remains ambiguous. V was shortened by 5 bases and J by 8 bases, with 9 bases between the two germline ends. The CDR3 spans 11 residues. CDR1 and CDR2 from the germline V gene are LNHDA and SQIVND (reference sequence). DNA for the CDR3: TGTGCCAGTAGTGGACTCCAAGGCTACACCTTC. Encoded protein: CASSGLQGYTF.

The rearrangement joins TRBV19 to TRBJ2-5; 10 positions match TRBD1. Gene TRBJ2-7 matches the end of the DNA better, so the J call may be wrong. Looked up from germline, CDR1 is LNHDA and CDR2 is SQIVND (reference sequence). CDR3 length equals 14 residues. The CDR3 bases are TGTGCCAGTAGTTTTGGGACAGGGGACTACGAGCAGTACTTC. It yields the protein CASSFGTGDYEQYF.

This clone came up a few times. The CDR3 DNA reads TGTGCCAGCTCACCACCTTTCAGGGAACTACGCGAGCAGTACTTC. The encoded protein is CASSPPFRELREQYF. The V and J genes are TRBV18 and TRBJ2-7; D is perhaps TRBD1 (5 bases). Trimming stripped 0 bases from V and 6 bases from J, with 15 bases between. The CDR3 contains 15 residues. Germline V CDR1 and CDR2: KGHSH, LQKENI.